This T cell receptor beta chain emerged from a study of OX40 agonist ivuxolimab in advanced cancers. Study-level points and caveats: Among the lowest levels of clonal expansion were found in partial responders at 0.1-3.0 mg/kg.

This CDR3 is 15 amino acids long. Germline V CDR1 and CDR2: SEHNR, FQNEAQ (reference sequence). The V gene lost 1 base and the J gene lost 2 bases, with 9 bases spanning the gap. Sequencing was performed with immunoSEQ multiplex PCR; in TCRdb, only in-frame clones are kept and a portion is missing. The table includes 82,000 or so clones, more than 90% detected once. On this clone itself: Its antigen remains unknown.

This chain joins TRBV7-9 and TRBJ1-5; D might be TRBD1 (5 bases). The sequence derives from an adult with an advanced solid tumor such as melanoma, head and neck, liver or kidney cancer. Material: CD4+ or CD8+ T cells sorted from blood, obtained in a trial of the OX40 agonist ivuxolimab. The CDR3, as DNA: TGTGCCAGCAGCTTAGGTGGGGCGGGCAATCAGCCCCAGCATTTT. Translation: CASSLGGAGNQPQHF.